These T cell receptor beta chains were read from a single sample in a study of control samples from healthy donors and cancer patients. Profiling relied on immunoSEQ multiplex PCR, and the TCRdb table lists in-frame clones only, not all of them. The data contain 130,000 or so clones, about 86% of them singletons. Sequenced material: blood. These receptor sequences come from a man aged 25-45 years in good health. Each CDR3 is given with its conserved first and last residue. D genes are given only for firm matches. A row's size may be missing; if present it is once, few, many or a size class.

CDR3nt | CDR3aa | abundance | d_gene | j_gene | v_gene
TGCGCCAGCAGCTCTACAGGGGGAGTAGAGACCCAGTACTTC | CASSSTGGVETQYF | once | TRBD1 | TRBJ2-5 | TRBV5-1
TGCGCCAGCAGCTTGAGCACCTCGAACACTGAAGCTTTCTTT | CASSLSTSNTEAFF | . | . | TRBJ1-1 | TRBV5-1
TGTGCCAGCAGTTACTCCCGCGGCTCTGGAAACACCATATATTTT | CASSYSRGSGNTIYF | . | . | TRBJ1-3 | TRBV6-5
TGTGCCAGCAGCTTGGTCACACAGGCTAATCAGCCCCAGCATTTT | CASSLVTQANQPQHF | . | . | TRBJ1-5 | TRBV7-2
TGCGCCAGCAGCTTGGCGACTTCTACCGGGGAGCTGTTTTTT | CASSLATSTGELFF | few | . | TRBJ2-2 | TRBV5-1
TGCGCCAGCAGCCCTTCTGGAGGGGGCACTGGAAACACCATATATTTT | CASSPSGGGTGNTIYF | . | TRBD1 | TRBJ1-3 | TRBV5-1
TGTGCCAGCAGCCAAGATACAGGGGGTTTCGCGGACATTCAGTACTTC | CASSQDTGGFADIQYF | . | TRBD1 | TRBJ2-4 | TRBV3-1/TRBV3-2
TGTGCCTGGAGTGTATTAGGGAGTCAGCCCCAGCATTTT | CAWSVLGSQPQHF | . | . | TRBJ1-5 | TRBV30
TGTGCCACCAGCAGAGAAGGTCACCTGAACACTGAAGCTTTCTTT | CATSREGHLNTEAFF | . | . | TRBJ1-1 | TRBV15
TGTGCCAGCAGCTTAGAGGTGAATGAGCAGTTCTTC | CASSLEVNEQFF | . | . | TRBJ2-1 | TRBV11-3
TGTGCCAGCAGTTCTGGACAGGGGGATGGTGGCTACACCTTC | CASSSGQGDGGYTF | . | TRBD1 | TRBJ1-2 | TRBV6-6